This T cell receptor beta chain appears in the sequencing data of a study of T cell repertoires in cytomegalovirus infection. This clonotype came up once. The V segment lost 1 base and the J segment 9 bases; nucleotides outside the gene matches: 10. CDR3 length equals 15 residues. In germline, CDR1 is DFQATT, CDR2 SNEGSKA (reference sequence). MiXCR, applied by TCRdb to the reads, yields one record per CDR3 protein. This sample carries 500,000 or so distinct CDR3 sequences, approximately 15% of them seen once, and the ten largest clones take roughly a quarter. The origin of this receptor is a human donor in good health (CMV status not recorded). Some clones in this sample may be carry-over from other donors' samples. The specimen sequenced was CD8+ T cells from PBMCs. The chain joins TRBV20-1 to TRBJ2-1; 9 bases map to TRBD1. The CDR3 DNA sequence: TGCAGTGCTAGAGTCCGGGACAGGGTGCCCCTTGAGCAGTTCTTC. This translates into CSARVRDRVPLEQFF.